Listed below are T cell receptor beta chains from one sample, sequenced in a study of blood T cell repertoires in COVID-19. The table came from immunoSEQ multiplex PCR; TCRdb's copy has only in-frame clones and leaves some out. Among under 400,000 clones listed, 87% were seen once. Sample: PBMCs or T cells enriched from blood (not recorded which). Receptors were obtained from a man between 40 and 49 years old in a cohort exposed to, infected with or recovered from COVID-19 (not recorded which). Each CDR3 is given with its conserved first and last residue. D genes are given only for firm matches. Clone size appears in some rows only: once, few, many, or a class for an expanded clone.

j_gene | v_gene | abundance | d_gene | len | CDR3nt | CDR3aa
TRBJ1-2 | TRBV11-2 | NA | TRBD1 | 12 | TGTGCCAGCAGCGGGACAGGTTTAGGCTACACCTTC | CASSGTGLGYTF
TRBJ1-5 | TRBV28 | NA | TRBD1 | 19 | TGTGCCAGCAGTTTAATAAGTGGGACAGGGAGAAATAGCAATCAGCCCCAGCATTTT | CASSLISGTGRNSNQPQHF
TRBJ1-4 | TRBV15 | NA | TRBD1 | 11 | TGTGCCACCAGCGGGACAGGTGGGCTGTTTTTT | CATSGTGGLFF
TRBJ1-1 | TRBV5-4 | NA | TRBD1 | 16 | TGTGCCAGCAGCGGGACACAGGGGGCCTTGAGGACTGAAGCTTTCTTT | CASSGTQGALRTEAFF
TRBJ2-5 | TRBV12-5 | NA | NA | 11 | TGTGCTAGTGCCATCCAAGAGACCCAGTACTTC | CASAIQETQYF
TRBJ2-2 | TRBV9 | NA | NA | 15 | TGTGCCAGCAGCGTAGTTGCGGGACACACCGGGGAGCTGTTTTTT | CASSVVAGHTGELFF
TRBJ2-3 | TRBV6-5 | NA | NA | 11 | TGTGCCAGTGCGGCAGCACATACGCAGTATTTT | CASAAAHTQYF
TRBJ1-6 | TRBV11-2 | NA | TRBD1 | 15 | TGTGCCAGCAGCTCTAGACAGGGTGGGCATTCACCCCTCCACTTT | CASSSRQGGHSPLHF
TRBJ2-7 | TRBV19 | NA | NA | 20 | TGTGCCAGTAGTATAAAGCGACAGGCCGTACGAGCGGGGTCCCTCTACGAGCAGTACTTC | CASSIKRQAVRAGSLYEQYF
TRBJ2-1 | TRBV6-5 | NA | NA | 15 | TGTGCCAGCAGTCTCGACAGCCCCTCCTACAATGAGCAGTTCTTC | CASSLDSPSYNEQFF
TRBJ1-2 | TRBV7-8 | NA | NA | 16 | TGTGCCAGCAGCTTAGCGCTCGGGGCGGGGGACTATGACTACACCTTC | CASSLALGAGDYDYTF
TRBJ2-7 | TRBV13 | NA | TRBD2 | 15 | TGTGCCAGCAGCTTAGAATCAGCGGGAGGTTACGAGCAGTACTTC | CASSLESAGGYEQYF
TRBJ2-1 | TRBV5-1 | NA | TRBD2 | 15 | TGCGCCAGCAGCTTTTTAGCGGGAGGTCGTAATGAGCAGTTCTTC | CASSFLAGGRNEQFF
TRBJ1-2 | TRBV30 | few | NA | 14 | TGTGCCTGGCGGGCCCCCAGGGACTACTATGGCTACACCTTC | CAWRAPRDYYGYTF
TRBJ2-3 | TRBV5-6 | NA | TRBD2 | 15 | TGTGCCAGCAGCCCGGTAGCGGGAGGCACAGATACGCAGTATTTT | CASSPVAGGTDTQYF
TRBJ1-1 | TRBV27 | few | TRBD1 | 15 | TGTGCCAGCAACGAAGTAAGGGGGCTGAACACTGAAGCTTTCTTT | CASNEVRGLNTEAFF
TRBJ1-2 | TRBV28 | NA | TRBD1 | 13 | TGTGCCAGTGTATCCGGGACAGGGGGTCTCGGCACCTTC | CASVSGTGGLGTF
TRBJ1-5 | TRBV19 | NA | TRBD1 | 17 | TGTGCCAGTAGTCAGAGGACAGGGGATCGGGTCAATCAGCCCCAGCATTTT | CASSQRTGDRVNQPQHF
TRBJ1-2 | TRBV27 | NA | TRBD1 | 17 | TGTGCCAGCAGTTTATGGTCGGGACAGGGGGCGGACTATGGCTACACCTTC | CASSLWSGQGADYGYTF
TRBJ2-3 | TRBV24-1 | few | NA | 13 | TGTGCCACCAGTGTAGGGGGCACAGATACGCAGTATTTT | CATSVGGTDTQYF
TRBJ2-7 | TRBV7-2 | NA | TRBD2 | 15 | TGTGCCAGCAGCTTAGGCGGTAGCGGGAGCGGGGAGCAGTACTTC | CASSLGGSGSGEQYF
TRBJ1-4 | TRBV28 | NA | TRBD1 | 14 | TGTGCCAGCAGTCCGGGACAGGGTGGGGAAAAACTGTTTTTT | CASSPGQGGEKLFF
TRBJ2-1 | TRBV10-3 | NA | TRBD2 | 13 | TGTGCCATCAGCCCACTAGCGGGCAATGAGCAGTTCTTC | CAISPLAGNEQFF
TRBJ2-5 | TRBV5-1 | few | NA | 15 | TGCGCCAGCAGGAACGCACAGGCCCCTACAGAGACCCAGTACTTC | CASRNAQAPTETQYF
TRBJ2-7 | TRBV27 | NA | TRBD2 | 20 | TGTGCCAGCAGTTCCCTCCGGACTAGCGGGAGAAATAAGAGTTCCTACGAGCAGTACTTC | CASSSLRTSGRNKSSYEQYF
TRBJ2-7 | TRBV6-5 | NA | TRBD2 | 15 | TGTGCCAGCAGTTACGGAGCGGGAGGGCCGGGAGAGCAGTACTTC | CASSYGAGGPGEQYF
TRBJ2-1 | TRBV18 | NA | TRBD2 | 15 | TGTGCCAGCTCACGGGGACTAGCGGGAGATAATGAGCAGTTCTTC | CASSRGLAGDNEQFF
TRBJ2-7 | TRBV5-6 | NA | TRBD2 | 16 | TGTGCCAGCAGCTTGACTCCTAGCGGGAGGGCCTACGAGCAGTACTTC | CASSLTPSGRAYEQYF